This TCR beta chain was found in a study of monozygotic twins with inflammatory bowel disease. As to this clonotype: Its target is unknown.

Per the germline V gene, CDR1 is LGHDT and CDR2 is YNNKEL (reference sequence). The CDR3 contains 14 residues. Whole-study results and caveats: Clonotype sharing was lower in IBD patients than healthy twins, most markedly with disease activity.

Total RNA input per TCR library was roughly 3,800 ng. No DNA is given; TCRdb re-called the 5' RACE reads and lists each CDR3 protein once. The sample has about 450,000 distinct CDR3 sequences. V is TRBV3-1 and J is TRBJ1-4. Sequencing was carried out using blood. The source is a human donor with ulcerative colitis or Crohn's disease, or a healthy co-twin of an affected twin (not recorded which). The chain's CDR3 is CASSPWGYNEKLFF.